This TCR beta chain emerged from a study of CD8 T cells in ankylosing spondylitis. General study findings and limits: Characteristic of ankylosing spondylitis blood, it appeared, was a TCR beta motif comprising roughly 8 highly homologous variants.

TCRdb used MiXCR to reprocess the 5' RACE reads, holding one entry per CDR3 protein. The table records about 840,000 distinct CDR3 sequences, approximately 12% of them present only once. This clonotype has a count of ten or more. The antigen is not known. From germline, CDR1 is SGHRS and CDR2 YFSETQ. V was pared by 4 bases and J by 2 bases, with 13 bases between. This CDR3 comprises 16 residues. The receptor's source is a male donor with ankylosing spondylitis. The chain has TRBV5-1 and TRBJ1-6; D may be TRBD1 (6 bases). Source material: blood, either unsorted or a sorted T cell fraction (not recorded which). In DNA form, the CDR3 reads TGCGCCAGCAGCAACAGGGAGGTCACCTATAATTCACCCCTCCACTTT. This gives the protein CASSNREVTYNSPLHF. Looking up the rest from reference TRBV5-1 and TRBJ1-6 gives the full variable domain: KAGVTQTPRYLIKTRGQQVTLSCSPISGHRSVSWYQQTPGQGLQFLFEYFSETQRNKGNFPGRFSGRQFSNSRSEMNVSTLELGDSALYLCASSNREVTYNSPLHFGNGTRLTVT.